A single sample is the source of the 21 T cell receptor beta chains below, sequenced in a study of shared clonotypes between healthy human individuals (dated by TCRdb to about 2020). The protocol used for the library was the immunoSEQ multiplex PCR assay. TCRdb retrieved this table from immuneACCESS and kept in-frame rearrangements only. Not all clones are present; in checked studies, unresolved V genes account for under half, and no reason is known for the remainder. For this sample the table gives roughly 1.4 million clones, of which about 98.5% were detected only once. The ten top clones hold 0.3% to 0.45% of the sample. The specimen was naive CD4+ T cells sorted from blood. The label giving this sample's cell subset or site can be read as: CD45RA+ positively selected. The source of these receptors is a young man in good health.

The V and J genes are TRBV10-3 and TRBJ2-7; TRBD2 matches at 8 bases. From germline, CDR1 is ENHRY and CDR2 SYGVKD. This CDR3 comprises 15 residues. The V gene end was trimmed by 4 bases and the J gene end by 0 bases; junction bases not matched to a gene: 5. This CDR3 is CAISGAGVSSYEQYF. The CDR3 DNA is TGTGCCATCAGTGGAGCGGGAGTGAGCTCCTACGAGCAGTACTTC.

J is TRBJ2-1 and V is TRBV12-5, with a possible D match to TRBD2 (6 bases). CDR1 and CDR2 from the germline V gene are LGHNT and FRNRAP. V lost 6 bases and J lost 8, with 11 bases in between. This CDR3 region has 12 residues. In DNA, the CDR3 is TGTGCTAGTGGAGGAGGGGTCCATGAGCAGTTCTTC. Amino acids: CASGGGVHEQFF.

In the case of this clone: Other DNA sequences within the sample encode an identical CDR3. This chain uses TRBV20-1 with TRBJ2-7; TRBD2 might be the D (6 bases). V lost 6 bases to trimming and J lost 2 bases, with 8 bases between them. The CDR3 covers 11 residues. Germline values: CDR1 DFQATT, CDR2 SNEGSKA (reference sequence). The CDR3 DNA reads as TGCAGTGCCCCGGGGGCCTACGAGCAGTACTTC. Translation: CSAPGAYEQYF.

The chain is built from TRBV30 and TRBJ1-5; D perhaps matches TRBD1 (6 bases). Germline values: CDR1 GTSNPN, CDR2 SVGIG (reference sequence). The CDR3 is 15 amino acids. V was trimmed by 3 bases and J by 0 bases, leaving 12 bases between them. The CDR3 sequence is CAWSPRGASNQPQHF. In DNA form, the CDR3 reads TGTGCCTGGAGCCCCCGGGGGGCTAGCAATCAGCCCCAGCATTTT.

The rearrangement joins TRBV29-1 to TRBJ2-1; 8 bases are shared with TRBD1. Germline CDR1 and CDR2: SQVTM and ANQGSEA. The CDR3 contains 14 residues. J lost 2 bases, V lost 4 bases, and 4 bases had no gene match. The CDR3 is CSVVAGGTYNEQFF. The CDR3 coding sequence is TGCAGCGTTGTCGCAGGGGGCACCTACAATGAGCAGTTCTTC.

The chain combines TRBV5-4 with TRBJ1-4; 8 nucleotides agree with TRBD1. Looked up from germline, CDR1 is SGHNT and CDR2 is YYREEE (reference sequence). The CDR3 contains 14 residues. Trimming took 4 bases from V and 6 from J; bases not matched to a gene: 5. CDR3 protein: CASSRDRQYEKLFF. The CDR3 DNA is TGTGCCAGCAGCAGGGACAGGCAATATGAAAAACTGTTTTTT.

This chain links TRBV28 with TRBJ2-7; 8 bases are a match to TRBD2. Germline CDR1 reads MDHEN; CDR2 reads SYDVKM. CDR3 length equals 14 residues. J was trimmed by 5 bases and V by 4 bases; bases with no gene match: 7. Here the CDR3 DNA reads TGTGCCAGCAGTTCAGCGGGAGTTTTAAACGAGCAGTACTTC. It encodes CASSSAGVLNEQYF. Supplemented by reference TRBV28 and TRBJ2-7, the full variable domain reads DVKVTQSSRYLVKRTGEKVFLECVQDMDHENMFWYRQDPGLGLRLIYFSYDVKMKEKGDIPEGYSVSREKKERFSLILESASTNQTSMYLCASSSAGVLNEQYFGPGTRLTVT.

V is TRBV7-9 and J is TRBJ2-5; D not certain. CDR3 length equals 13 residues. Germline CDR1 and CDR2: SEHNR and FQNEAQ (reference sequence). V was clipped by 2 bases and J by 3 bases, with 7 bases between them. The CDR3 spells CASSLRAEETQYF. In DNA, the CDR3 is TGTGCCAGCAGCTTACGGGCAGAAGAGACCCAGTACTTC.

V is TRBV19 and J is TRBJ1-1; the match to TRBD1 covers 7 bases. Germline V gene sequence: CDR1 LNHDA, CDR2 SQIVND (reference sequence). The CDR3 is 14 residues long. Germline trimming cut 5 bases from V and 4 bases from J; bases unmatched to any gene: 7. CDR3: CASSPQQGSTEAFF. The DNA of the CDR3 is TGTGCCAGTAGTCCCCAACAGGGGAGCACTGAAGCTTTCTTT.

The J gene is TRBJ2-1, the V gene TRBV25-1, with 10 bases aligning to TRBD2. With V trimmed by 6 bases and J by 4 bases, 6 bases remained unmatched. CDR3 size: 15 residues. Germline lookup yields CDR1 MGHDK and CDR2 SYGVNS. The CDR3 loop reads CASRLTSGSYNEQFF. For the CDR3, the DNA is TGTGCCAGCAGGCTGACTAGCGGGTCATACAATGAGCAGTTCTTC.

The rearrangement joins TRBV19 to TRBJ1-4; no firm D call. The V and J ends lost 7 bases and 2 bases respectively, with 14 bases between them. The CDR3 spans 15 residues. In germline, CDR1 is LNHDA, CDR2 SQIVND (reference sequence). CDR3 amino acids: CASTPRARTNEKLFF. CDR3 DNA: TGTGCCAGTACCCCACGCGCCAGGACTAATGAAAAACTGTTTTTT.

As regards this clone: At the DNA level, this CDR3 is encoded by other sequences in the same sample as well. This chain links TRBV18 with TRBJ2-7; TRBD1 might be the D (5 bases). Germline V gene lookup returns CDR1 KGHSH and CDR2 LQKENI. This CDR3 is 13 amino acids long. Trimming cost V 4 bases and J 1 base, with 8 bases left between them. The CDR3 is CASSRDSSYEQYF. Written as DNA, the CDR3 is TGTGCCAGCTCACGTGACAGTTCCTACGAGCAGTACTTC.

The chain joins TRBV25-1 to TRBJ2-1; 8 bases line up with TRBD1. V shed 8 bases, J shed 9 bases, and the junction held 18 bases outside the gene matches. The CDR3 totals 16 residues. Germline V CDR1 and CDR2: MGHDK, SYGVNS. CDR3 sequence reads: CASSVVQGAPRGEQFF. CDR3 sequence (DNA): TGTGCCAGCTCCGTCGTCCAGGGGGCCCCCAGGGGTGAGCAGTTCTTC.

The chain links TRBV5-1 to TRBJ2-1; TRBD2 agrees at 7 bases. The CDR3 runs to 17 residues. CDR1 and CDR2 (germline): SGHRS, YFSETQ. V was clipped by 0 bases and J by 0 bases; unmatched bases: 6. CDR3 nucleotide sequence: TGCGCCAGCAGCTTGGAGGTAGGCGGGAGCTCCTACAATGAGCAGTTCTTC. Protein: CASSLEVGGSSYNEQFF. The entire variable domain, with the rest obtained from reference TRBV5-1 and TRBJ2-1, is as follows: KAGVTQTPRYLIKTRGQQVTLSCSPISGHRSVSWYQQTPGQGLQFLFEYFSETQRNKGNFPGRFSGRQFSNSRSEMNVSTLELGDSALYLCASSLEVGGSSYNEQFFGPGTRLTVL.

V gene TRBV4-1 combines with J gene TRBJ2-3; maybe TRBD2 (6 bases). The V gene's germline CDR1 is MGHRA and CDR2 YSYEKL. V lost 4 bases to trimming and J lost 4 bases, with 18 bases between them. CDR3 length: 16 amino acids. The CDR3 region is CASSPSGAGNADTQYF. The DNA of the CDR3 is TGCGCCAGCAGCCCCTCGGGAGCCGGGAACGCAGATACGCAGTATTTT.

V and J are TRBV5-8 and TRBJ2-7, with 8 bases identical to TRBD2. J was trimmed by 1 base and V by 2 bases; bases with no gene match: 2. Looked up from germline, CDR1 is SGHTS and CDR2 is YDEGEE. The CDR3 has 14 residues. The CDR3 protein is CASSFLAGSYEQYF. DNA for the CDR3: TGTGCCAGCAGCTTCTTAGCGGGGTCCTACGAGCAGTACTTC.

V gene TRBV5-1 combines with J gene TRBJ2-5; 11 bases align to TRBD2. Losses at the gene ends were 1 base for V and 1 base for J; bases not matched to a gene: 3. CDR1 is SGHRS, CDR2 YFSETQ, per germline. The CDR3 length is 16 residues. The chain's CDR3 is CASSLFLAGGQETQYF. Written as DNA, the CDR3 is TGCGCCAGCAGCTTGTTTCTAGCGGGAGGCCAAGAGACCCAGTACTTC.

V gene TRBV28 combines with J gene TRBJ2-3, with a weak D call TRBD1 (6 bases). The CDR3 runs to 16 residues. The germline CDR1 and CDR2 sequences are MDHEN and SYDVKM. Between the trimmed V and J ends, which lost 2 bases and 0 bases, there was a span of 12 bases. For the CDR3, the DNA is TGTGCCAGCAGTTTACTGGACAGTCCTAGCACAGATACGCAGTATTTT. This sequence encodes CASSLLDSPSTDTQYF.

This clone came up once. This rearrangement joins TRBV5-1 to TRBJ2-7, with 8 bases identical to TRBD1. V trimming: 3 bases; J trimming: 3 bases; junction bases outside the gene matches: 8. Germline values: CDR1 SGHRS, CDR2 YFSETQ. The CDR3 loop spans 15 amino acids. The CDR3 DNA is TGCGCCAGCAGCTCCGACAGGGGAGATGACTACGAGCAGTACTTC. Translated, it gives CASSSDRGDDYEQYF.

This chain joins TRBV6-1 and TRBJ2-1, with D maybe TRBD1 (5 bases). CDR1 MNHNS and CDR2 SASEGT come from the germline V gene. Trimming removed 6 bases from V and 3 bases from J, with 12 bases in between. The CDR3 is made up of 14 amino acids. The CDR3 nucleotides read TGTGCCAGCAGGGCCCAGGGTATCTACAATGAGCAGTTCTTC. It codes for CASRAQGIYNEQFF.

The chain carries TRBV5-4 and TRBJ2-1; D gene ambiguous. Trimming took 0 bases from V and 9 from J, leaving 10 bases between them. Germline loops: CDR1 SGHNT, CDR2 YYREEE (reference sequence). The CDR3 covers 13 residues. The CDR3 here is CASSLEGNSEQFF. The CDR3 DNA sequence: TGTGCCAGCAGCTTGGAGGGTAACAGTGAGCAGTTCTTC.